These 3 T cell receptor beta chains were sequenced from one sample in a study of shared clonotypes between healthy human individuals. Assay used: immunoSEQ multiplex PCR; TCRdb lists only in-frame clones, some missing. This sample has around 2,000,000 clones, with less than 95% found just once. Cells designated naive CD8 were CD45RO-negative and were positively selected for CCR7, with terminally differentiated effector memory CD45RA+ cells excluded. What was sequenced was naive CD8+ T cells sorted from blood. These receptors came from a man aged 18 to 35 in good health.

Only one count was recorded for this clone. The chain is built from TRBV7-8 and TRBJ2-7; 7 bases align to TRBD1. Germline V CDR1 and CDR2: SGHVS, FQNEAQ. The junction had 2 bases not matched to a gene; V was cut back by 2 bases and J by 1 base. The CDR3 is 14 residues long. CDR3 sequence reads: CASSLWTGSYEQYF. CDR3 in DNA: TGTGCCAGCAGCTTATGGACAGGTTCCTACGAGCAGTACTTC.

This sequence joins TRBV5-6 and TRBJ2-3; D remains unclear. Trimming pared 4 bases from V and 7 bases from J, leaving 10 bases between. Germline-derived CDR1 and CDR2 are SGHDT and YYEEEE. This CDR3 region has 12 residues. The CDR3 bases are TGTGCCAGCAGCCGCATTTTAAATACGCAGTATTTT. Protein sequence: CASSRILNTQYF. The full variable domain, with the rest looked up from reference TRBV5-6 and TRBJ2-3, is DAGVTQSPTHLIKTRGQQVTLRCSPKSGHDTVSWYQQALGQGPQFIFQYYEEEERQRGNFPDRFSGHQFPNYSSELNVNALLLGDSALYLCASSRILNTQYFGPGTRLTVL.

Turning to this clone: This same CDR3 is encoded by further DNA sequences in the sample. The J gene is TRBJ2-7, the V gene TRBV30, with a weak D call TRBD2 (6 bases). Germline CDR1 GTSNPN, CDR2 SVGIG (reference sequence). Trimming took 0 bases from V and 3 from J, leaving 9 bases between them. The CDR3 has 13 residues. CDR3 region: CAWSVGTDYEQYF. The CDR3 DNA reads TGTGCCTGGAGTGTGGGGACTGACTACGAGCAGTACTTC.